Following are 29 T cell receptor beta chains from one sample sequenced in a study of blood T cell repertoires in COVID-19. Measured with immunoSEQ multiplex PCR; TCRdb has only the in-frame clones, and not every one. Found here are some 510,000 clones, over 75% of them singletons; the top ten hold less than 2%. Source material: PBMCs or T cells enriched from blood (not recorded which). All receptors derive from a middle-aged woman who had recovered from COVID-19.

The chain links TRBV5-1 to TRBJ1-5; a weak D match, TRBD1 (6 bases). The ends were cut back, 0 bases at V and 7 bases at J, with 14 bases in the middle. This CDR3 comprises 15 residues. Germline loops: CDR1 SGHRS, CDR2 YFSETQ. Here the CDR3 reads CASSLGGGDRQPQHF. The CDR3 region has the DNA TGCGCCAGCAGCTTGGGGGGGGGCGACAGGCAGCCCCAGCATTTT.

The chain joins TRBV10-3 to TRBJ2-2; D might be TRBD2 (6 bases). V lost 3 bases and J 2 bases, leaving 16 bases between the germline ends. The CDR3 is made up of 17 amino acids. Looked up from germline, CDR1 is ENHRY and CDR2 is SYGVKD. The chain's CDR3 is CAISELQVSGNTGELFF. In nucleotides, the CDR3 is TGTGCCATCAGTGAACTTCAGGTTAGCGGAAACACCGGGGAGCTGTTTTTT.

The chain couples TRBV13 to TRBJ2-1, with 7 bases matching TRBD2. The CDR3 spans 14 residues. The V gene's germline CDR1 is PRHDT and CDR2 FYEKMQ (reference sequence). Trimming removed 2 bases from V and 9 bases from J; junction bases left unmatched: 7. Here the CDR3 reads CASSLRGLEFEQFF. The CDR3 nucleotides read TGTGCCAGCAGCTTAAGAGGACTAGAATTTGAGCAGTTCTTC.

This clone was seen a single time. J is TRBJ2-1 and V is TRBV6-5, with 7 bases fitting TRBD2. CDR3 length equals 16 residues. Germline CDR1 MNHEY, CDR2 SVGAGI. The J segment lost 0 bases and the V segment lost 4 bases, leaving 6 bases of the junction unmatched. The CDR3 DNA reads TGTGCCAGCAGTTCGGCGGGGGTGAGCTCCTACAATGAGCAGTTCTTC. Amino acids: CASSSAGVSSYNEQFF.

V gene TRBV9 combines with J gene TRBJ2-3; 12 nucleotides match TRBD2. Trimming at V came to 0 bases and at J to 6 bases, leaving 5 bases not matched to a gene. The germline gives CDR1 SGDLS, CDR2 YYNGEE. This CDR3 spans 16 amino acids. CDR3 in DNA: TGTGCCAGCAGCGTAGAGGCTAGCGGGAGGGTGGATACGCAGTATTTT. Its protein product is CASSVEASGRVDTQYF.

The chain uses TRBV9 and TRBJ2-3, with D possibly TRBD2 on 6 matching bases. The CDR3 covers 14 residues. Deletions cut 0 bases from V and 5 bases from J, with 10 bases between. Germline loops: CDR1 SGDLS, CDR2 YYNGEE. Here the CDR3 reads CASSVAGSRDTQYF. CDR3 DNA sequence: TGTGCCAGCAGCGTAGCCGGGAGCCGAGATACGCAGTATTTT.

V and J are TRBV29-1 and TRBJ1-2, with 10 nucleotides matching TRBD1. Trimming took 7 bases from V and 4 from J; bases not matched to a gene: 12. The CDR3 runs to 15 residues. The V gene's germline CDR1 is SQVTM and CDR2 ANQGSEA. For the CDR3, the DNA is TGCAGCGCTACGGGACAGGGGAGTCGTTTCTATGGCTACACCTTC. This codes for CSATGQGSRFYGYTF. The full variable domain, with the rest looked up from reference TRBV29-1 and TRBJ1-2, is SAVISQKPSRDICQRGTSLTIQCQVDSQVTMMFWYRQQPGQSLTLIATANQGSEATYESGFVIDKFPISRPNLTFSTLTVSNMSPEDSSIYLCSATGQGSRFYGYTFGSGTRLTVV.

The chain combines TRBV29-1 with TRBJ2-3, with 13 bases that match TRBD2. The trim removed 6 bases at V and 4 bases at J, leaving 10 bases unmatched. Per the germline V gene, CDR1 is SQVTM and CDR2 is ANQGSEA. The CDR3 length is 16 residues. Here the CDR3 reads CSVREGLAGLSDTQYF. For the CDR3, the DNA is TGCAGCGTACGGGAGGGACTAGCGGGACTCTCAGATACGCAGTATTTT.

This clone was recorded once. This rearrangement joins TRBV9 to TRBJ2-1; 7 nucleotides agree with TRBD1. Looked up from germline, CDR1 is SGDLS and CDR2 is YYNGEE. V gave up 3 bases and J gave up 6 bases; unmatched junction bases: 9. This CDR3 has 15 residues. The CDR3 sequence is CASSARDSRPNEQFF. Here the CDR3 DNA reads TGTGCCAGCAGCGCCCGGGACAGCCGCCCCAATGAGCAGTTCTTC.

Only a few counts were recorded for this clone. This chain uses TRBV30 with TRBJ1-4; the D gene is possibly TRBD1 (6 bases). Deletions cut 0 bases from V and 5 bases from J, with 34 bases between. CDR1 is GTSNPN and CDR2 is SVGIG in the germline V gene (reference sequence). The length of the CDR3 is 22 residues. This CDR3 reads CAWSVSGLTQGSEIWANEKLFF. As DNA, the CDR3 is TGTGCCTGGAGTGTTTCTGGCCTAACCCAGGGGTCCGAGATTTGGGCAAATGAAAAACTGTTTTTT.

V usage is TRBV19 and J usage is TRBJ1-5, with TRBD1 matching 9 bases. V trimming: 6 bases; J trimming: 7 bases; junction bases outside the gene matches: 13. The germline CDR1 and CDR2 sequences are LNHDA and SQIVND (reference sequence). The CDR3 contains 16 residues. For the CDR3, the DNA is TGTGCCAGTAGAAAAGACAGGGGGGACTTGGGGCAGCCCCAGCATTTT. This gives the protein CASRKDRGDLGQPQHF.

The rearrangement links TRBV2 to TRBJ1-2; 7 nucleotides line up with TRBD1. Trimming at V came to 3 bases and at J to 5 bases, leaving 3 bases not matched to a gene. The germline V gene has CDR1 SNHLY and CDR2 FYNNEI. This CDR3 is built from 13 residues. In nucleotides, the CDR3 is TGTGCCAGCAGTGATACAGGGGTTTATGGCTACACCTTC. Translation: CASSDTGVYGYTF.

This clone was detected only once. This sequence joins TRBV19 and TRBJ1-1; TRBD1 might be the D (5 bases). CDR1 is LNHDA and CDR2 is SQIVND in the germline V gene (reference sequence). The length of the CDR3 is 14 residues. V was pared by 6 bases and J by 6 bases, with 17 bases between. CDR3 sequence: CASRLRQTQPEAFF. For the CDR3, the DNA is TGTGCCAGTAGGCTTCGACAGACCCAACCTGAAGCTTTCTTT. The full variable domain, in which reference TRBV19 and TRBJ1-1 provide the parts outside the CDR3, is DGGITQSPKYLFRKEGQNVTLSCEQNLNHDAMYWYRQDPGQGLRLIYYSQIVNDFQKGDIAEGYSVSREKKESFPLTVTSAQKNPTAFYLCASRLRQTQPEAFFGQGTRLTVV.

The chain has TRBV7-2 and TRBJ2-1, with a weak D call TRBD2 (5 bases). Between the trimmed V and J ends, which lost 5 bases and 8 bases, there was a span of 7 bases. The CDR3 consists of 11 residues. CDR1 SGHTA and CDR2 FQGNSA come from the germline V gene. The CDR3 region has the DNA TGTGCCAGCAGCACGAGGGATGAGCAGTTCTTC. Its translation is CASSTRDEQFF.

V gene TRBV25-1 combines with J gene TRBJ2-1; 10 bases are a match to TRBD1. Germline CDR1 MGHDK, CDR2 SYGVNS. This CDR3 has 15 amino acids. The junction had 13 bases not matched to a gene; V was cut back by 10 bases and J by 7 bases. The CDR3 sequence is CATMTRTGGGNEQFF. DNA for the CDR3: TGTGCCACCATGACCCGGACAGGGGGGGGAAATGAGCAGTTCTTC. Based on the CDR3 plus reference TRBV25-1 and TRBJ2-1, the full variable domain is EADIYQTPRYLVIGTGKKITLECSQTMGHDKMYWYQQDPGMELHLIHYSYGVNSTEKGDLSSESTVSRIRTEHFPLTLESARPSHTSQYLCATMTRTGGGNEQFFGPGTRLTVL.

This clone occurred once. The chain recombines TRBV30 with TRBJ2-7, with D unclear. CDR1 is GTSNPN, CDR2 SVGIG, per germline (reference sequence). Trimming removed 3 bases at V and 0 bases at J, with 6 bases between. The CDR3 consists of 12 residues. CDR3 sequence: CAWSLISYEQYF. The CDR3 DNA sequence: TGTGCCTGGAGCCTTATCTCCTACGAGCAGTACTTC.

In DNA, the CDR3 is TGCGCCATAGGGCCGGGACTCCCCTCCTACAATGAGCAGTTCTTC. This gives the protein CAIGPGLPSYNEQFF. The chain employs TRBV10-2 and TRBJ2-1; possible D gene TRBD2, 6 bases. CDR1 is WSHSY and CDR2 is SAAADI in the germline V gene. Trimming shortened V by 10 bases and J by 0 bases, and 16 bases separated the two germline ends. This CDR3 spans 15 amino acids.

The chain combines TRBV7-9 with TRBJ2-7; D is perhaps TRBD2 (5 bases). Trimming cost V 0 bases and J 9 bases, with 9 bases left between them. CDR1 SEHNR and CDR2 FQNEAQ come from the germline V gene (reference sequence). The CDR3 length is 12 residues. The CDR3 coding sequence is TGTGCCAGCAGCTTAGCGCTGAGCGGGCAGTACTTC. Its protein product is CASSLALSGQYF.

The chain combines TRBV5-1 with TRBJ2-3; weak D call: TRBD2 (6 bases). There are 16 residues in the CDR3. Germline V CDR1 and CDR2: SGHRS, YFSETQ. V was cut by 4 bases and J by 4 bases, with 19 bases left in between. The CDR3 DNA follows: TGCGCCAGCAGCCTCGGGACTCTCCCTGGCGCAGATACGCAGTATTTT. Translation gives CASSLGTLPGADTQYF.

The V and J genes are TRBV30 and TRBJ1-2; 7 nucleotides align to TRBD1. This CDR3 has 15 residues. Trimming cost V 1 base and J 5 bases; bases outside gene matches: 10. Germline V gene sequence: CDR1 GTSNPN, CDR2 SVGIG (reference sequence). The CDR3 spells CAWSARQGVWYGYTF. The CDR3 DNA reads as TGTGCCTGGAGTGCCAGACAGGGAGTATGGTATGGCTACACCTTC.

The V call is TRBV3-1 (or the pseudogene TRBV3-2), the J call TRBJ1-1; weak D call: TRBD1 (6 bases). CDR1 LGHDT and CDR2 YNNKEL come from the germline V gene (reference sequence). This CDR3 has 16 amino acids. With 5 bases removed from V and 7 bases from J, the gap between germline ends came to 23 bases. Written as DNA, the CDR3 is TGTGCCAGCAGCTCGCAGCGGGGGCTGGGTTCCGTTGAAGCTTTCTTT. It specifies CASSSQRGLGSVEAFF.

J is TRBJ1-6 and V is TRBV18; TRBD1 matches 7 bases. Trimming removed 3 bases from V and 6 bases from J; junction bases left unmatched: 14. The CDR3 loop spans 18 amino acids. Looked up from germline, CDR1 is KGHSH and CDR2 is LQKENI. In nucleotides, the CDR3 is TGTGCCAGCTCACCGGCTCCGGGGACAGAAGGATTTAATTCACCCCTCCACTTT. This translates into CASSPAPGTEGFNSPLHF.

V gene TRBV19 combines with J gene TRBJ1-6, with 7 bases identical to TRBD1. J was trimmed by 4 bases and V by 7 bases; bases with no gene match: 4. There are 14 residues in the CDR3. Germline-derived CDR1 and CDR2 are LNHDA and SQIVND (reference sequence). The CDR3: CASNRGGYNSPLHF. CDR3 bases: TGTGCCAGTAACAGGGGTGGTTATAATTCACCCCTCCACTTT.

This chain links TRBV4-3 with TRBJ1-1; tentative D call: TRBD1 (5 bases). Germline lookup yields CDR1 LGHNA and CDR2 YSLEER. Trimming took off 3 bases at V and 1 base at J, with 6 bases between the two ends. The CDR3 is 13 residues long. The CDR3 region has the DNA TGCGCCAGCAGCCATCAGGGGAACACTGAAGCTTTCTTT. This gives the protein CASSHQGNTEAFF.

This chain joins TRBV10-3 and TRBJ2-1; 8 bases match TRBD2. Per the germline V gene, CDR1 is ENHRY and CDR2 is SYGVKD. V gave up 7 bases and J gave up 6 bases; unmatched junction bases: 8. The CDR3 sequence is 14 residues long. The CDR3 DNA follows: TGTGCCATCAAGTCCGGGGGGGGGCTCAATGAGCAGTTCTTC. Translation: CAIKSGGGLNEQFF.

This chain connects TRBV18 to TRBJ2-7; 8 bases are shared with TRBD1. Losses at the gene ends were 4 bases for V and 1 base for J; bases not matched to a gene: 3. The CDR3 has 14 amino acids. The germline gives CDR1 KGHSH, CDR2 LQKENI. The CDR3 DNA is TGTGCCAGCTCACTTAGGGACAGGTCCTACGAGCAGTACTTC. Protein sequence: CASSLRDRSYEQYF.

The gene calls are TRBV4-1 and TRBJ1-1; the D is unclear. Germline V gene lookup returns CDR1 MGHRA and CDR2 YSYEKL. V was trimmed by 0 bases and J by 1 base, leaving 6 bases between them. The CDR3 consists of 14 residues. The CDR3 protein is CASSQDVSNTEAFF. The CDR3 DNA reads TGCGCCAGCAGCCAAGATGTATCGAACACTGAAGCTTTCTTT.

The genes are TRBV7-9 and TRBJ2-7, with D possibly matching TRBD1 (6 bases). This CDR3 is 15 amino acids long. Germline CDR1 is SEHNR and CDR2 is FQNEAQ (reference sequence). V was shortened by 2 bases and J by 0 bases, with 11 bases between the two germline ends. The CDR3 sequence: CASSLQGKSSYEQYF. As DNA, the CDR3 is TGTGCCAGCAGCTTACAGGGGAAGAGCTCCTACGAGCAGTACTTC. Full variable domain (outside the CDR3, taken from reference TRBV7-9 and TRBJ2-7): DTGVSQNPRHKITKRGQNVTFRCDPISEHNRLYWYRQTLGQGPEFLTYFQNEAQLEKSRLLSDRFSAERPKGSFSTLEIQRTEQGDSAMYLCASSLQGKSSYEQYFGPGTRLTVT.

This sequence joins TRBV19 and TRBJ1-1; D gene ambiguous. The germline CDR1 and CDR2 sequences are LNHDA and SQIVND (reference sequence). With 3 bases removed from V and 2 bases from J, the gap between germline ends came to 13 bases. This CDR3 region has 15 residues. As DNA, the CDR3 is TGTGCCAGTAGTATTGGGCTTCGCACCAACACTGAAGCTTTCTTT. Translated, it gives CASSIGLRTNTEAFF.